This TCR beta chain originates from a study of regulatory T cells in long-lasting Graves disease. Noted time point: newly diagnosed GD, antithyroid drugs for less than 3 months. PBMC RNA served as the TCR library source. It was American Thyroid Association guidelines that determined Graves' disease diagnosis. There are 13 residues in the CDR3. Germline-derived CDR1 and CDR2 are SSHAT and FNYEAQ (reference sequence). This clonotype was seen more than once but under ten times. Its antigen is currently unknown. The junction departs from germline at one end; a sequencing error may be responsible. Findings and limits, study-wide: Persistent disease preferred TRBV28, TRBJ1-2 and TRBJ2-5.

Construction of the TCR beta libraries employed iRepertoire HTBI primers in conjunction with Arm-PCR of CDR3 regions. In the authors' workflow: Spanning all samples, the identified segments comprised approximately 60 TRBV and approximately 15 TRBJ. Using its own MiXCR run on the multiplex PCR reads, TCRdb lists one record per CDR3 protein. TCRdb, not the original authors, processed these V and J calls. Of roughly 410,000 distinct CDR3 sequences listed, approximately 16% are singletons. The data also belong to a second study, concerning T cells in Graves' hyperthyroidism and ophthalmopathy. According to that study: Clinical symptoms, serum thyroxine and TRAb, thyroid ultrasound and orbital computed tomography were used for the diagnoses.

This TCR was sampled from a woman aged 35 to 49 with Graves disease. V and J are TRBV7-7 and TRBJ1-2, with D unresolved. Sequences were derived from peripheral blood mononuclear cells (PBMCs), sampled at new diagnosis, from a patient treated with antithyroid drugs. The CDR3 nucleotides are TGTGCTAGCAGCAATGCCCCTAACTATGGCTACACCTTC. Its protein product is CASSNAPNYGYTF.